These 9 T cell receptor beta chains were sequenced from one sample in a study of Tregs in tolerant kidney transplant recipients. Sequencing used immunoSEQ multiplex PCR; TCRdb keeps in-frame clones, though not all of them. The table gives roughly 50,000 clones; the top ten clones make up 0.83% of it. The sequenced sample was CD4+ T cells from blood, obtained before the transplant. Source of these receptors: a human donor who received a combined kidney and bone marrow transplant.

Of note for this clone: The missing CDR3 end, 3 residues past where the read stops, is filled in from the germline J gene. This chain uses TRBV6-4 with TRBJ1-2, with D perhaps matching TRBD1 (6 bases). In germline, CDR1 is MRHNA, CDR2 SNTAGT. The CDR3 loop spans 17 amino acids. The ends were cut back, 2 bases at V and 0 bases at J, with 16 bases in the middle. The CDR3 is CASSDLLQGWANYGYTF. Incomplete CDR3 DNA: TGTGCCAGCAGTGACCTCCTACAGGGCTGGGCTAACTATGGC.

Regarding this clone: The read terminates 3 residues before the CDR3 end, so the remaining end is supplied by the germline J gene. The chain has TRBV19 and TRBJ1-5; D ambiguous. Germline V gene lookup returns CDR1 LNHDA and CDR2 SQIVND (reference sequence). Trimming cost V 6 bases and J 4 bases, with 10 bases left between them. This CDR3 region has 13 residues. The part of the CDR3 DNA that was read is TGTGCCAGTAGGCTCACATCTAATCAGCCC. Its translation is CASRLTSNQP. The CDR3 as a whole reads CASRLTSNQPQHF. The full variable domain, in which reference TRBV19 and TRBJ1-5 provide the parts outside the CDR3, is DGGITQSPKYLFRKEGQNVTLSCEQNLNHDAMYWYRQDPGQGLRLIYYSQIVNDFQKGDIAEGYSVSREKKESFPLTVTSAQKNPTAFYLCASRLTSNQPQHFGDGTRLSIL.

With regard to this clone: The observed sequence ends 3 residues before the CDR3 terminus, with the missing tail filled in from the germline J gene. This sequence joins TRBV20-1 and TRBJ1-2, with 10 bases fitting TRBD1. Germline loops: CDR1 DFQATT, CDR2 SNEGSKA (reference sequence). Unmatched junction bases numbered 17, after V lost 3 bases and J lost 4 bases. CDR3 size: 18 residues. CDR3 bases read: TGCAGTGCTAGCGTCACAGGGACAGGGGCCGAAACCCTCTATGGC. This gives the protein CSASVTGTGAETLYG. In full, the CDR3 is CSASVTGTGAETLYGYTF.

About this clone itself: The read terminates 3 residues ahead of where the CDR3 ends, so the germline J gene completes it. The chain combines TRBV18 with TRBJ1-2; 9 bases agree with TRBD1. V lost 1 base, J lost 1 base, and 10 bases stayed unmatched. This CDR3 region has 18 residues. Germline CDR1 and CDR2: KGHSH and LQKENI. CDR3 region: CASSPRLFGTGFNYGYTF. The CDR3 DNA, read in part, is TGTGCCAGCTCACCACGGCTTTTTGGGACAGGGTTTAACTATGGC. The complete variable domain, with remaining parts taken from reference TRBV18 and TRBJ1-2, reads NAGVMQNPRHLVRRRGQEARLRCSPMKGHSHVYWYRQLPEEGLKFMVYLQKENIIDESGMPKERFSAEFPKEGPSILRIQQVVRGDSAAYFCASSPRLFGTGFNYGYTFGSGTRLTVV.

On this clone: The CDR3 goes on 3 residues after the read ends, and that part is filled in from the germline J gene. V gene TRBV5-1 combines with J gene TRBJ1-2; 8 nucleotides match TRBD1. The germline CDR1 and CDR2 sequences are SGHRS and YFSETQ. Losses at the gene ends were 2 bases for V and 4 bases for J; bases not matched to a gene: 1. The CDR3 has 13 amino acids. CDR3 sequence reads: CASSFGTGYGYTF. CDR3 DNA, as far as it was read: TGCGCCAGCAGCTTCGGGACAGGCTATGGC.

On this clone itself: Coverage ceases 3 residues before the CDR3 finishes, and the germline J gene fills in the end. The gene calls are TRBV5-1 and TRBJ2-5, with 14 nucleotides matching TRBD2. Germline V gene data show CDR1 as SGHRS and CDR2 as YFSETQ. The CDR3 contains 16 residues. J was trimmed by 2 bases and V by 0 bases; bases with no gene match: 0. The CDR3 reads CASSLGLAGGQETQYF. CDR3 bases read: TGCGCCAGCAGCTTGGGACTAGCGGGGGGGCAAGAGACC. Supplemented by reference TRBV5-1 and TRBJ2-5, the full variable domain reads KAGVTQTPRYLIKTRGQQVTLSCSPISGHRSVSWYQQTPGQGLQFLFEYFSETQRNKGNFPGRFSGRQFSNSRSEMNVSTLELGDSALYLCASSLGLAGGQETQYFGPGTRLLVL.

The sequenced CDR3 bases are TGTGCCAGCAGCTTGACAGGGGGCAAAACCGGGGAG. It encodes CASSLTGGKTGE. The whole CDR3 sequence is CASSLTGGKTGELFF. V gene TRBV7-8 combines with J gene TRBJ2-2; 10 bases agree with TRBD1. The sequenced fragment ends 3 residues before the CDR3 boundary, so the rest is inferred from the germline J gene. Germline V gene lookup returns CDR1 SGHVS and CDR2 FQNEAQ. J gave up 5 bases and V 3 bases, and 3 bases lay outside the gene matches. This CDR3 is built from 15 residues.

Of note for this clone: The sequenced fragment ends 3 residues before the CDR3 boundary, so the rest is inferred from the germline J gene. The V gene is TRBV19, the J gene TRBJ1-2; D possibly corresponds to TRBD1 (5 bases). Looked up from germline, CDR1 is LNHDA and CDR2 is SQIVND (reference sequence). This CDR3 has 14 amino acids. CDR3 bases read: TGTGCCAGTAGTATGGGGACTGCGACTTACGGC. Its translation is CASSMGTATYG. Given in full, the CDR3 is CASSMGTATYGYTF.

As regards this clone: With the read ending 3 residues before the CDR3 end, the germline J gene is used to fill in that end. V and J are TRBV20-1 and TRBJ1-5; D unclear. V was trimmed by 2 bases and J by 2 bases, leaving 16 bases between them. The length of the CDR3 is 16 residues. CDR1 is DFQATT and CDR2 is SNEGSKA in the germline V gene (reference sequence). The DNA read from the CDR3 is TGCAGTGCTAGAATTCCCGCTACCCGTGGCAATCAGCCC. Its protein product is CSARIPATRGNQP. The complete CDR3 sequence is CSARIPATRGNQPQHF.